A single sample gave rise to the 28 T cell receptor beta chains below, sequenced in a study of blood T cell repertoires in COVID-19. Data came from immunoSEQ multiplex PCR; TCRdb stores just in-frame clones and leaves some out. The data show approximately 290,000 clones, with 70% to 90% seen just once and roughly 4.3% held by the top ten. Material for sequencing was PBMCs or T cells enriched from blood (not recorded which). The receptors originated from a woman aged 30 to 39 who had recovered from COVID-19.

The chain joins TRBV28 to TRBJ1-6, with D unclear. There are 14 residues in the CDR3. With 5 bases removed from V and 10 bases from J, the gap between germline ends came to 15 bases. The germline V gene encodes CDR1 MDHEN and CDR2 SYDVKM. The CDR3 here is CASSATGGLSPLHF. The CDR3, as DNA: TGTGCCAGCAGTGCTACTGGAGGCCTCTCACCCCTCCACTTT.

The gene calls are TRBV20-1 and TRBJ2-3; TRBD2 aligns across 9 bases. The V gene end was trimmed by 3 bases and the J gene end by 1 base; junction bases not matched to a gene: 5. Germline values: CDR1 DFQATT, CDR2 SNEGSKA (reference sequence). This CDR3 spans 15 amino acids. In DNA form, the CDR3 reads TGCAGTGCTAGTAGGGTAGCGGGGGGCACAGATACGCAGTATTTT. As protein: CSASRVAGGTDTQYF.

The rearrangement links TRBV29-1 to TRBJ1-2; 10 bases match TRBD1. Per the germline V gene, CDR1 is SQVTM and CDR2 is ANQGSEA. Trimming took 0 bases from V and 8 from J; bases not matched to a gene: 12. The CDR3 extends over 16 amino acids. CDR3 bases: TGCAGCGTTGAAGATCTGGGACTGACAGGGGGCAAGGGCTACACCTTC. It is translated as CSVEDLGLTGGKGYTF.

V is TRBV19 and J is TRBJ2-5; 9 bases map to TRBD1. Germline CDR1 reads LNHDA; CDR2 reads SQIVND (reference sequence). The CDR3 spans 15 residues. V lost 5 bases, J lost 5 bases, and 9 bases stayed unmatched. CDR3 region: CASSAGTGWLETQYF. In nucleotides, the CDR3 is TGTGCCAGTAGTGCCGGGACAGGGTGGTTGGAGACCCAGTACTTC.

CDR3 bases: TGCGCCAGCAGCTTGGCGGGAGGGGACTACGAGCAGTACTTC. It encodes CASSLAGGDYEQYF. The rearrangement links TRBV5-1 to TRBJ2-7; TRBD2 agrees at 8 bases. Trimming took 0 bases from V and 3 from J; bases not matched to a gene: 2. Germline lookup yields CDR1 SGHRS and CDR2 YFSETQ. The CDR3 loop spans 14 amino acids.

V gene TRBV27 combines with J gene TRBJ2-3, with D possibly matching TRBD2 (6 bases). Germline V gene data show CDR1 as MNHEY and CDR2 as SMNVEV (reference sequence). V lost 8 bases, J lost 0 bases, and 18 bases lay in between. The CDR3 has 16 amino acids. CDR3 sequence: CASCLSVGGSTDTQYF. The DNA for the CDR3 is TGTGCCAGCTGCCTTAGCGTTGGGGGGAGCACAGATACGCAGTATTTT.

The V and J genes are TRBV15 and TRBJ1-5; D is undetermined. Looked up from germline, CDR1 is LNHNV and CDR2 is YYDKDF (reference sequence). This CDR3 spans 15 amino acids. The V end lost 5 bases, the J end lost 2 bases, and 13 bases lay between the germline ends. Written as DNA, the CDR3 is TGTGCCACCAGCCTTATACCAGGCGGCAATCAGCCCCAGCATTTT. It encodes CATSLIPGGNQPQHF.

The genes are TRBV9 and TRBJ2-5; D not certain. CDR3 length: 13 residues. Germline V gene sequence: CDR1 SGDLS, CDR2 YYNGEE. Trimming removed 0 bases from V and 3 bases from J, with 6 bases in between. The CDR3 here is CASSVVPEETQYF. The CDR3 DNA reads TGTGCCAGCAGCGTAGTCCCGGAAGAGACCCAGTACTTC.

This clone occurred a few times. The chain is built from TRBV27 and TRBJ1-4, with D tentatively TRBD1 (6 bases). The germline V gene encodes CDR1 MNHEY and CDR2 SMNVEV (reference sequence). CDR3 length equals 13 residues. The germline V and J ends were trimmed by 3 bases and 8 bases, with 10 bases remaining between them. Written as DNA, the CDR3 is TGTGCCAGCAGTTTCCAAGGACAGGAAAAACTGTTTTTT. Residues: CASSFQGQEKLFF.

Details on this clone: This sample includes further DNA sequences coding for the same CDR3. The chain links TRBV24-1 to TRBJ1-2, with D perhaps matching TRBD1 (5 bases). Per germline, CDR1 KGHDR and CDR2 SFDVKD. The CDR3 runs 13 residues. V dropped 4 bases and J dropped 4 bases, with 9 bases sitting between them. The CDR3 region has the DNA TGTGCCACCAGTGAAACAGGCCGCTATGGCTACACCTTC. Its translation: CATSETGRYGYTF.

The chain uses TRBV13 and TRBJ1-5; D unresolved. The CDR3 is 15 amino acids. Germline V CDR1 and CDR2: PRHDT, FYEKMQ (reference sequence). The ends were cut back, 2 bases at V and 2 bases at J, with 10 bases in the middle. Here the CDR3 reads CASSLLGDGNQPQHF. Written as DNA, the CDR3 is TGTGCCAGCAGCTTATTGGGAGACGGCAATCAGCCCCAGCATTTT. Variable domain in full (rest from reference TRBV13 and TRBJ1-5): AAGVIQSPRHLIKEKRETATLKCYPIPRHDTVYWYQQGPGQDPQFLISFYEKMQSDKGSIPDRFSAQQFSDYHSELNMSSLELGDSALYFCASSLLGDGNQPQHFGDGTRLSIL.

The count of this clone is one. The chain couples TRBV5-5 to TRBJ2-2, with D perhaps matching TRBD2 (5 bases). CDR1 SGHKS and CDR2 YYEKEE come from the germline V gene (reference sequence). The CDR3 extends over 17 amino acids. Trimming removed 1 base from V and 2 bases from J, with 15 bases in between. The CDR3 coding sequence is TGTGCCAGCAGCTTGCCCCGGGGATCGATCAACACCGGGGAGCTGTTTTTT. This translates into CASSLPRGSINTGELFF.

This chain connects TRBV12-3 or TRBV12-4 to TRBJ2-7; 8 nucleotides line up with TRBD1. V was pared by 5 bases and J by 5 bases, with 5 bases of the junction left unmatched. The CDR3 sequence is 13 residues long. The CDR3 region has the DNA TGTGCCAGCAGTCCAGGGGGCGGCCACGAGCAGTACTTC. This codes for CASSPGGGHEQYF.

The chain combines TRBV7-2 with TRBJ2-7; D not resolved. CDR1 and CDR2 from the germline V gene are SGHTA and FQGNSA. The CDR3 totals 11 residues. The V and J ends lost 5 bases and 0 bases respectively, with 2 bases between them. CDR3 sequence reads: CASSLSYEQYF. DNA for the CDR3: TGTGCCAGCAGCCTCTCCTACGAGCAGTACTTC.

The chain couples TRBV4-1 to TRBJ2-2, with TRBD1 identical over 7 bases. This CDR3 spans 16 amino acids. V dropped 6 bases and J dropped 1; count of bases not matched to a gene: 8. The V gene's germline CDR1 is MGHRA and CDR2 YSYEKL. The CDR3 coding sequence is TGCGCCAGCAGTCCGACAGGGACATTGAACACCGGGGAGCTGTTTTTT. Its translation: CASSPTGTLNTGELFF.

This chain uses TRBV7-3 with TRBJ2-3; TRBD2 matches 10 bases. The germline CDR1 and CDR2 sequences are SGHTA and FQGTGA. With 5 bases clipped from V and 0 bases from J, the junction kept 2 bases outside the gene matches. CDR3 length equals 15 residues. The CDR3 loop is CASSHSGRSTDTQYF. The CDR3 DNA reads TGTGCCAGCAGCCATAGCGGGAGGAGCACAGATACGCAGTATTTT.

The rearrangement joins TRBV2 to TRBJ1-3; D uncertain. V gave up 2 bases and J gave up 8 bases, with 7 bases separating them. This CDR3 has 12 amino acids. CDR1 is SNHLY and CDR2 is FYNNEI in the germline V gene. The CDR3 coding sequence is TGTGCCAGCAGTGAACCCCGGGACACCATATATTTT. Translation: CASSEPRDTIYF.

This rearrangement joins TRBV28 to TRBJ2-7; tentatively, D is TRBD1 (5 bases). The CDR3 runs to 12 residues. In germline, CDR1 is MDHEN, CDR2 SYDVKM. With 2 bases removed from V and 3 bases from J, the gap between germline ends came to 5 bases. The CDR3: CASSLRGYEQYF. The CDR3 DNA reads TGTGCCAGCAGTTTAAGGGGCTACGAGCAGTACTTC.

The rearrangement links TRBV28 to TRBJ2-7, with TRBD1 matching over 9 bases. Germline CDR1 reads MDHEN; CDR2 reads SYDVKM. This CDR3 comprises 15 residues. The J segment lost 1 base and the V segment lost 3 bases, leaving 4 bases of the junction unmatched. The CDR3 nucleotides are TGTGCCAGCAGTTTCTCCGGGACAGGGTCCTACGAGCAGTACTTC. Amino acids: CASSFSGTGSYEQYF.

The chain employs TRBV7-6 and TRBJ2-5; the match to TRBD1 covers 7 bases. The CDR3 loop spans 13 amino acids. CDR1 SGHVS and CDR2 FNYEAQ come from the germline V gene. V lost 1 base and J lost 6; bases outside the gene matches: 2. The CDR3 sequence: CASSLGQGQTQYF. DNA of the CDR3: TGTGCCAGCAGCTTAGGACAGGGTCAGACCCAGTACTTC.

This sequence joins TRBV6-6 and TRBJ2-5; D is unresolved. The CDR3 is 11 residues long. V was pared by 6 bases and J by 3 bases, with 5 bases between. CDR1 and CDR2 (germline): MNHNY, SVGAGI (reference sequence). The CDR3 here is CASSPKETQYF. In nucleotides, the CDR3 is TGTGCCAGCAGCCCCAAAGAGACCCAGTACTTC.

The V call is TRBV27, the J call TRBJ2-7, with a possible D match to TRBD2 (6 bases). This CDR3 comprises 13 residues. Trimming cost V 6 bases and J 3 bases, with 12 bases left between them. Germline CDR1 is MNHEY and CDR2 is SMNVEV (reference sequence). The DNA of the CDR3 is TGTGCCAGCAGGCCGGGACTCGTCTACGAGCAGTACTTC. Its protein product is CASRPGLVYEQYF.

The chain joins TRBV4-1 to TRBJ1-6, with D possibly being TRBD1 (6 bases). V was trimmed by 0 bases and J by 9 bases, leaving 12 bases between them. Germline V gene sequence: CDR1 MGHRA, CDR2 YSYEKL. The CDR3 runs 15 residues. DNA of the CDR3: TGCGCCAGCAGCCAAGAGTTTCAGGGGAGTTCACCCCTCCACTTT. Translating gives CASSQEFQGSSPLHF.

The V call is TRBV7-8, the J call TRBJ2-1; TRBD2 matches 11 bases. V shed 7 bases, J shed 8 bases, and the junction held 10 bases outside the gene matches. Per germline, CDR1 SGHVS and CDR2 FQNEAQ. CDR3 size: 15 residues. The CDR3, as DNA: TGTGCCAGCACCGTTAGCGGGAGGGAGCGGGATGAGCAGTTCTTC. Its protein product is CASTVSGRERDEQFF.

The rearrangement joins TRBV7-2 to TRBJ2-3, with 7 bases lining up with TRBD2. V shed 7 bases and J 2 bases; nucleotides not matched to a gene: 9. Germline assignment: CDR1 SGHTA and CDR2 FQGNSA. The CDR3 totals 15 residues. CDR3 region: CASTLRWDYTDTQYF. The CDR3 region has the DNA TGTGCCAGCACCCTTCGCTGGGACTACACAGATACGCAGTATTTT.

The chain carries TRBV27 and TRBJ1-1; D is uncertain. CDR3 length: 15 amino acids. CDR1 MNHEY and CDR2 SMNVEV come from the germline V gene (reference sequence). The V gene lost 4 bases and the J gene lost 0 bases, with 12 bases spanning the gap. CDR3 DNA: TGTGCCAGCAGTTATCGGGGTAGGGTGAACACTGAAGCTTTCTTT. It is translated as CASSYRGRVNTEAFF.

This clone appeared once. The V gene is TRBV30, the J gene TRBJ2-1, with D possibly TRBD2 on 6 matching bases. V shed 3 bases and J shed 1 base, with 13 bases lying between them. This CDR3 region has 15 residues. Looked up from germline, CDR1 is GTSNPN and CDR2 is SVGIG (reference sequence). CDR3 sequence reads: CAWSGVSGSYNEQFF. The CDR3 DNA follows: TGTGCCTGGAGCGGGGTCAGCGGGTCCTACAATGAGCAGTTCTTC.

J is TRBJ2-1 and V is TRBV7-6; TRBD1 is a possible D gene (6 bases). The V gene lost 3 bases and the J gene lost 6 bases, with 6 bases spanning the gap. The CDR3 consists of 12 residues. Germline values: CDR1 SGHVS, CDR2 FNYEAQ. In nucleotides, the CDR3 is TGTGCCAGCAGCTTCAGGGGCAATGAGCAGTTCTTC. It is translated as CASSFRGNEQFF.